This T cell receptor beta chain was retrieved from a study of human T cells and chemical hapten exposure. MiXCR was run by TCRdb on the 5' RACE reads, yielding one entry per CDR3 protein. The sample holds tens of thousands of distinct CDR3 sequences; around 15% are singletons and the top ten take approximately 6.2%. This clonotype showed up just a few times. In germline, CDR1 is LNHDA, CDR2 SQIVND (reference sequence). Trimming removed 0 bases from V and 0 bases from J, with 10 bases in between. The CDR3 has 16 residues. The total RNA was obtained from whole blood that was not fractionated. The gene calls are TRBV19 and TRBJ2-3; perhaps TRBD1 as D (6 bases). This TCR derives from a female donor in good health. The CDR3 loop reads CASSIDAGESTDTQYF. CDR3 coding DNA: TGTGCCAGTAGTATAGACGCAGGGGAAAGCACAGATACGCAGTATTTT.